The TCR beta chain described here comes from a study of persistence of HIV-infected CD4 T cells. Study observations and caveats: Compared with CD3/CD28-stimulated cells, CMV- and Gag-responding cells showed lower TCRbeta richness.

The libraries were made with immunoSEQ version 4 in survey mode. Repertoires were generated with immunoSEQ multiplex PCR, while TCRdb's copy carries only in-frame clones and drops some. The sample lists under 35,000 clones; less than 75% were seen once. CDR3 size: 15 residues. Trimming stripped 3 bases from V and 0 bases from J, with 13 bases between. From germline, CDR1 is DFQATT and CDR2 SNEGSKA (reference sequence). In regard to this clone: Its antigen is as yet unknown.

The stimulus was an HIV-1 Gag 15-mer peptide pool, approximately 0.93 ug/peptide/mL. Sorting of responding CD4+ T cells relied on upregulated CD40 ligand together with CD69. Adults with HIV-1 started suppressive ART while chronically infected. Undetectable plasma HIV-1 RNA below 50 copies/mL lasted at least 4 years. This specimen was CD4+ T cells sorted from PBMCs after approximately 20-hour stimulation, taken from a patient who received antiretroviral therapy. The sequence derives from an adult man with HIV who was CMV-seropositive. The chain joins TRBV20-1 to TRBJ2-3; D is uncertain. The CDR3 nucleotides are TGCAGTGCTAGTAAAGCCGCCCTTAGCACAGATACGCAGTATTTT. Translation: CSASKAALSTDTQYF.